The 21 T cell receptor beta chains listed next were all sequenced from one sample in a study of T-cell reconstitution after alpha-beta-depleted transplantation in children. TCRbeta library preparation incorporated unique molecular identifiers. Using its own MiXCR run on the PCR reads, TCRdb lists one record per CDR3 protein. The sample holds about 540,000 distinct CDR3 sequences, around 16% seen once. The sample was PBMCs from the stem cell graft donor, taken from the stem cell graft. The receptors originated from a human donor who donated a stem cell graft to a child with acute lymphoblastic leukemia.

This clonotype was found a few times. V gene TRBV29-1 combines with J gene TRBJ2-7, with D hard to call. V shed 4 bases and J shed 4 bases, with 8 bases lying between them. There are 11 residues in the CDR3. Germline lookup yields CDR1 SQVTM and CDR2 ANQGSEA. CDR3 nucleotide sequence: TGCAGCGTTGCGGTGGGTTACGAGCAGTACTTC. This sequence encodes CSVAVGYEQYF.

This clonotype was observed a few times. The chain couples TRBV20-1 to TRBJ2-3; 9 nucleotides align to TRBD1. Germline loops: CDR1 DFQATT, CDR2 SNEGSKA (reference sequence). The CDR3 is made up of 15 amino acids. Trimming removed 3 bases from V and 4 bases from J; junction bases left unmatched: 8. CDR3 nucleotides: TGCAGTGCTAGTGATCCGGGACAGGGTCCAGATACGCAGTATTTT. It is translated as CSASDPGQGPDTQYF.

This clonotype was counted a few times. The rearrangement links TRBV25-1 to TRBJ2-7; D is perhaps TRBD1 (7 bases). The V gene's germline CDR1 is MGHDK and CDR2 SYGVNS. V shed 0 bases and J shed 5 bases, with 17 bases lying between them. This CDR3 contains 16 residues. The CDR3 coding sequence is TGTGCCAGCAGTGAATATCTAGGCGGAGGGGGCGACGAGCAGTACTTC. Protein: CASSEYLGGGGDEQYF.

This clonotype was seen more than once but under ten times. This CDR3 is CASSNRGAGDEQYF. In nucleotides, the CDR3 is TGTGCCAGTAGTAACCGGGGCGCCGGGGACGAGCAGTACTTC. This chain connects TRBV19 to TRBJ2-7; D might be TRBD1 or TRBD2, each matching 5 bases. CDR3 length equals 14 residues. In germline, CDR1 is LNHDA, CDR2 SQIVND (reference sequence). Trimming took 4 bases from V and 5 from J, leaving 15 bases between them.

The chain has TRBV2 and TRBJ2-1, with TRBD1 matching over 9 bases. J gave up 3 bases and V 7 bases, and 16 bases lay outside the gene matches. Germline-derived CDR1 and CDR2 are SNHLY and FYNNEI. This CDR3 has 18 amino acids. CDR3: CASKAGTGMPSYYNEQFF. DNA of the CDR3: TGTGCCAGCAAAGCCGGGACAGGGATGCCCTCTTACTACAATGAGCAGTTCTTC.

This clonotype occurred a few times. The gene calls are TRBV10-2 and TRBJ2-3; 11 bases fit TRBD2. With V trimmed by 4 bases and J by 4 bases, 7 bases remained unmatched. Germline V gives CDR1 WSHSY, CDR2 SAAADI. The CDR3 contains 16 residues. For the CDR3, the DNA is TGCGCCAGCAGTGGTGGGCTAGCGGGAGGACCAGATACGCAGTATTTT. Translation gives CASSGGLAGGPDTQYF.

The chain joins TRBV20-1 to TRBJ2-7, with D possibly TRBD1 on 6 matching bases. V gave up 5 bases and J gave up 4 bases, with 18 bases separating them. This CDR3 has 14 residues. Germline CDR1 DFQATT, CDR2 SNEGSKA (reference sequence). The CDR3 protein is CSAARQVLGYEQYF. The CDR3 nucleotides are TGCAGTGCTGCTCGACAGGTGTTGGGTTACGAGCAGTACTTC.

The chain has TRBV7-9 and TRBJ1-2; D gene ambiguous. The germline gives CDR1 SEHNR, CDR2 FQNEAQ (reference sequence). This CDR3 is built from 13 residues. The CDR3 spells CASREGKNYGYTF. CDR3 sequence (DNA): TGTGCATCCCGGGAGGGAAAAAACTATGGCTACACCTTC.

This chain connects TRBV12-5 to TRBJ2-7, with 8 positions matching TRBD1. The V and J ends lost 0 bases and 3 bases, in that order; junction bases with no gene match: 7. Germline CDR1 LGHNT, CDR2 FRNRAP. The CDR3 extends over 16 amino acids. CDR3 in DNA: TGTGCTAGTGGTTTGGTGGACAGGGAACCGATCTACGAGCAGTACTTC. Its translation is CASGLVDREPIYEQYF.

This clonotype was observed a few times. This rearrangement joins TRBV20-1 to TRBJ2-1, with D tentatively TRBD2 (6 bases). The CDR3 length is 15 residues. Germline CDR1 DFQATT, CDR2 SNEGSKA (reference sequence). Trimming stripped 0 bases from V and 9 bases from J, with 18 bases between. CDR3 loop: CSARDPAEGITEQFF. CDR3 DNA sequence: TGCAGTGCTAGAGATCCGGCGGAGGGGATTACTGAGCAGTTCTTC.

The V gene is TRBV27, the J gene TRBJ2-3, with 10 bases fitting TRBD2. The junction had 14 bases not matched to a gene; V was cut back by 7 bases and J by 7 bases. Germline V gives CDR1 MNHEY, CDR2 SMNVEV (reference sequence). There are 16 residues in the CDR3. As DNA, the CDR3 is TGTGCCAGCAACCCGGGGCTAGCGGGAGTCTCACATACGCAGTATTTT. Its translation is CASNPGLAGVSHTQYF.

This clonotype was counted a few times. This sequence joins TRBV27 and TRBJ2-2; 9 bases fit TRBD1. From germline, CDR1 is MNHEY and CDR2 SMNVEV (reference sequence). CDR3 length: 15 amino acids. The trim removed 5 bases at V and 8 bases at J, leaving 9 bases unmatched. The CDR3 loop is CASSVSGTGMGELFF. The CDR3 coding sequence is TGTGCCAGCAGTGTGAGCGGGACAGGGATGGGGGAGCTGTTTTTT.

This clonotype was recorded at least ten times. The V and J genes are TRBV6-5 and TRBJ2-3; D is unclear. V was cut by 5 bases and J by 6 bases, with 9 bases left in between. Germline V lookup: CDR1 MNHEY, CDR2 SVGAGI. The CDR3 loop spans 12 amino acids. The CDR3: CASSPSGDTQYF. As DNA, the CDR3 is TGTGCCAGCAGTCCCTCCGGGGATACGCAGTATTTT.

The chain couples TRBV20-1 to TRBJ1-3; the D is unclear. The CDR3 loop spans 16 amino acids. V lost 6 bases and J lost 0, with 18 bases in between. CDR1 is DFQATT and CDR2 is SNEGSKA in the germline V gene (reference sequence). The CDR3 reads CSAPADVSSSGNTIYF. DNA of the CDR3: TGCAGTGCCCCCGCGGACGTATCGAGCTCTGGAAACACCATATATTTT.

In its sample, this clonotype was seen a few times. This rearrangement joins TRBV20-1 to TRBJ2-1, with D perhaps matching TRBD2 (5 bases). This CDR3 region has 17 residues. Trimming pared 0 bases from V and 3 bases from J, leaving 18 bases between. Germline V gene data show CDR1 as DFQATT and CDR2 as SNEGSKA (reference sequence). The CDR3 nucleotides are TGCAGTGCTAGAGATCCACTGAGCGGACGTTACTACAATGAGCAGTTCTTC. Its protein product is CSARDPLSGRYYNEQFF.

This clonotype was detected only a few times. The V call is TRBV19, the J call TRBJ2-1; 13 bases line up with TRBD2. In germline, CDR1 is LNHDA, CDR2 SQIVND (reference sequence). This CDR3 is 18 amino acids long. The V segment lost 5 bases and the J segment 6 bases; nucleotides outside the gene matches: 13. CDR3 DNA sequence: TGTGCCAGTAGTTTTGGTGGACCGGGACTAGCGGGATCCAATGAGCAGTTCTTC. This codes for CASSFGGPGLAGSNEQFF.

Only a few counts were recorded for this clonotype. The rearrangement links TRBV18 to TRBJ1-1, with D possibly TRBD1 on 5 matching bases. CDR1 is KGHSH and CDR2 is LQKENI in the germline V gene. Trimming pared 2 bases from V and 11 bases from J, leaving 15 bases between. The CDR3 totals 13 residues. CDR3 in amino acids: CASSPYLGTWAFF. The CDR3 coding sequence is TGTGCCAGCTCACCATACCTGGGGACGTGGGCTTTCTTT.

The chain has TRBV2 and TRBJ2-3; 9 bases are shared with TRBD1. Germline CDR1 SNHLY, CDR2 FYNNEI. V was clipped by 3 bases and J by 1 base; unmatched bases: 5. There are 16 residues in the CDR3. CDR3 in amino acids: CASSDVRTGGTDTQYF. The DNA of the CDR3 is TGTGCCAGCAGTGACGTTCGGACAGGGGGCACAGATACGCAGTATTTT.

The CDR3 region is CASSPSAGTGGNTIYF. The CDR3 region has the DNA TGTGCCAGTAGTCCTTCCGCCGGGACAGGTGGAAACACCATATATTTT. The chain joins TRBV19 to TRBJ1-3, with 8 bases matching TRBD1. Germline assignment: CDR1 LNHDA and CDR2 SQIVND (reference sequence). The CDR3 has 16 residues. V lost 5 bases and J lost 3; bases outside the gene matches: 9.

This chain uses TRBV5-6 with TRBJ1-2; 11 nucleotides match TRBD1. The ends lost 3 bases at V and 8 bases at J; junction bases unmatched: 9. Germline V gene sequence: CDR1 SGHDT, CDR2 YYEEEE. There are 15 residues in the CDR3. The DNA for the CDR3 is TGTGCCAGCAGCTGGGGGACAGGGGGAAGTAACGGCTACACCTTC. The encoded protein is CASSWGTGGSNGYTF.

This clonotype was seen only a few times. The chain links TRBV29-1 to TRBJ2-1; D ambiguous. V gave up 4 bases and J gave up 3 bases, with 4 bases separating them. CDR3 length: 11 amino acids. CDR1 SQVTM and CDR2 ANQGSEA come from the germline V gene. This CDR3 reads CSVAGYNEQFF. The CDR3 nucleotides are TGCAGCGTTGCGGGCTACAATGAGCAGTTCTTC.